The 25 T cell receptor beta chains given below trace back to one sample, sequenced in a study of cytomegalovirus exposure and HLA in healthy donors. PCR involved 60 Vbeta and 13 Jbeta primers. Profiled with immunoSEQ multiplex PCR; TCRdb holds only in-frame clones, not every one. The top ten clones hold 1.9% of a sample with approximately 110,000 clones, roughly four fifths of them seen once. Specimen: PBMCs. The receptors stem from a man in his fifties in good health and CMV-seronegative.

This rearrangement joins TRBV7-2 to TRBJ1-3, with 8 bases lining up with TRBD1. CDR1 and CDR2 (germline): SGHTA, FQGNSA. This CDR3 is built from 15 residues. Losses at the gene ends were 1 base for V and 4 bases for J; bases not matched to a gene: 3. Written as DNA, the CDR3 is TGTGCCAGCAGCTTAGATCCAGGGGGCGGAAACACCATATATTTT. This codes for CASSLDPGGGNTIYF.

The gene calls are TRBV5-1 and TRBJ2-3, with 9 bases identical to TRBD1. In germline, CDR1 is SGHRS, CDR2 YFSETQ. Germline trimming cut 3 bases from V and 11 bases from J; bases unmatched to any gene: 7. The CDR3 spans 13 residues. The CDR3 region is CASSSIGTGLQYF. CDR3 nucleotides: TGCGCCAGCAGCTCGATCGGGACAGGGCTGCAGTATTTT.

The V and J genes are TRBV5-6 and TRBJ2-1; 8 nucleotides agree with TRBD2. The trim removed 4 bases at V and 1 base at J, leaving 16 bases unmatched. This CDR3 comprises 19 residues. CDR1 is SGHDT, CDR2 YYEEEE, per germline. CDR3 amino acids: CASSALAGGLAASYNEQFF. CDR3 coding DNA: TGTGCCAGCAGCGCCCTGGCGGGGGGCCTTGCAGCATCCTACAATGAGCAGTTCTTC.

The J gene is TRBJ2-7, the V gene TRBV7-7, with no clear D. CDR1 is SSHAT, CDR2 FNYEAQ, per germline (reference sequence). The CDR3 is made up of 14 amino acids. Trimming pared 5 bases from V and 0 bases from J, leaving 11 bases between. The CDR3 loop reads CASSEQESSYEQYF. The DNA of the CDR3 is TGTGCCAGCAGCGAACAAGAAAGCTCCTACGAGCAGTACTTC.

V gene TRBV5-1 combines with J gene TRBJ2-1; D may be TRBD1 (5 bases). The CDR3 loop spans 12 amino acids. Trimming removed 3 bases from V and 7 bases from J, with 8 bases in between. Per germline, CDR1 SGHRS and CDR2 YFSETQ. The chain's CDR3 is CASSSQGNEQFF. CDR3 nucleotide sequence: TGCGCCAGCAGCTCGCAGGGAAATGAGCAGTTCTTC.

The V call is TRBV5-1, the J call TRBJ1-3; 9 bases are shared with TRBD1. The germline V gene has CDR1 SGHRS and CDR2 YFSETQ. J lost 0 bases, V lost 6 bases, and 7 bases had no gene match. The CDR3 is 16 residues long. The CDR3 coding sequence is TGCGCCAGCACAACAGGGGGCTCTCGCTCTGGAAACACCATATATTTT. Translation: CASTTGGSRSGNTIYF. The full variable domain, its missing parts supplied by reference TRBV5-1 and TRBJ1-3, is KAGVTQTPRYLIKTRGQQVTLSCSPISGHRSVSWYQQTPGQGLQFLFEYFSETQRNKGNFPGRFSGRQFSNSRSEMNVSTLELGDSALYLCASTTGGSRSGNTIYFGEGSWLTVV.

This clone was counted between two and nine times. The chain links TRBV5-1 to TRBJ2-3; D possibly corresponds to TRBD2 (6 bases). This CDR3 spans 15 amino acids. In germline, CDR1 is SGHRS, CDR2 YFSETQ. Trimming removed 9 bases from V and 3 bases from J, with 20 bases in between. In DNA form, the CDR3 reads TGCGCCACCAGACTAGGCCCCACCGGTACAGATACGCAGTATTTT. It is translated as CATRLGPTGTDTQYF.

In DNA form, the CDR3 reads TGTGCCAGCACTCTCCTCCCAGGACAGGGGGCCGGCGAGCAGTACTTC. It is translated as CASTLLPGQGAGEQYF. The V call is TRBV28, the J call TRBJ2-7, with 11 bases that match TRBD1. The germline gives CDR1 MDHEN, CDR2 SYDVKM. This CDR3 region has 16 residues. Trimming took 7 bases from V and 6 from J; bases not matched to a gene: 14.

J is TRBJ2-5 and V is TRBV20-1; the D is unclear. CDR1 and CDR2 from the germline V gene are DFQATT and SNEGSKA (reference sequence). This CDR3 is built from 11 residues. The V gene lost 1 base and the J gene lost 5 bases, with 5 bases spanning the gap. The chain's CDR3 is CSARGRETQYF. The CDR3 region has the DNA TGCAGTGCTAGAGGCCGGGAGACCCAGTACTTC.

Only a few counts were recorded for this clone. The chain employs TRBV4-3 and TRBJ1-4, with D uncertain. Germline V gene sequence: CDR1 LGHNA, CDR2 YSLEER. Deletions cut 3 bases from V and 5 bases from J, with 4 bases between. The CDR3 length is 12 residues. CDR3: CASSQENEKLFF. The CDR3 coding sequence is TGCGCCAGCAGCCAGGAGAATGAAAAACTGTTTTTT.

The gene calls are TRBV4-3 and TRBJ1-2, with D unresolved. From germline, CDR1 is LGHNA and CDR2 YSLEER. Trimming removed 0 bases from V and 9 bases from J, with 11 bases in between. The CDR3 spans 13 residues. The CDR3 DNA follows: TGCGCCAGCAGCCAAGACGTGGCGAGGAGCTACACCTTC. It specifies CASSQDVARSYTF.

The chain employs TRBV5-4 and TRBJ2-1, with D maybe TRBD2 (7 bases). The germline gives CDR1 SGHNT, CDR2 YYREEE (reference sequence). This CDR3 is built from 14 residues. V dropped 2 bases and J dropped 4 bases, with 10 bases sitting between them. CDR3 sequence (DNA): TGTGCCAGCAGCTTAGGGGGGGAGTACAATGAGCAGTTCTTC. It translates to CASSLGGEYNEQFF.

This clone was seen only a few times. The chain is built from TRBV6-1 and TRBJ2-7; D not resolved. Per germline, CDR1 MNHNS and CDR2 SASEGT. The CDR3 is 12 amino acids. The V end lost 3 bases, the J end lost 3 bases, and 6 bases lay between the germline ends. Written as DNA, the CDR3 is TGTGCCAGCAGTGACGAGAGCTACGAGCAGTACTTC. This encodes CASSDESYEQYF.

This clone was detected once. The chain links TRBV5-1 to TRBJ2-3; D is perhaps TRBD1 (6 bases). V shed 5 bases and J shed 2 bases, with 12 bases lying between them. Germline CDR1 and CDR2: SGHRS and YFSETQ. The CDR3 covers 14 residues. The CDR3 DNA reads TGCGCCAGCAGTCCGGGACACCCCACAGATACGCAGTATTTT. Residues: CASSPGHPTDTQYF.

V gene TRBV9 combines with J gene TRBJ2-2, with 11 bases that match TRBD1. Germline trimming cut 2 bases from V and 6 bases from J; bases unmatched to any gene: 6. This CDR3 region has 16 residues. Germline CDR1 reads SGDLS; CDR2 reads YYNGEE. CDR3 protein: CASSVGGTGGPGELFF. DNA of the CDR3: TGTGCCAGCAGCGTCGGAGGGACAGGGGGTCCCGGGGAGCTGTTTTTT.

CDR3 region: CASSVGGQGPYEQYF. CDR3 nucleotides: TGTGCCAGCAGCGTAGGAGGACAGGGGCCCTACGAGCAGTACTTC. This sequence joins TRBV9 and TRBJ2-7, with 9 nucleotides matching TRBD1. In germline, CDR1 is SGDLS, CDR2 YYNGEE. V lost 0 bases to trimming and J lost 2 bases; unmatched junction nucleotides: 3. This CDR3 has 15 residues.

The chain's CDR3 is CASRGTGSGDTQYF. DNA of the CDR3: TGTGCCAGCAGGGGGACAGGGAGCGGGGATACGCAGTATTTT. The chain is built from TRBV28 and TRBJ2-3, with 9 nucleotides matching TRBD1. V lost 6 bases to trimming and J lost 6 bases; unmatched junction nucleotides: 7. This CDR3 region has 14 residues. Germline values: CDR1 MDHEN, CDR2 SYDVKM.

The sample holds one count of this clone. CDR3 sequence (DNA): TGTGCCAGCAGCTGGGGGGGGGAAGATACGCAGTATTTT. Translation: CASSWGGEDTQYF. The chain carries TRBV5-4 and TRBJ2-3; 7 bases align to TRBD2. Germline CDR1 is SGHNT and CDR2 is YYREEE (reference sequence). Trimming removed 3 bases from V and 5 bases from J; junction bases left unmatched: 3. The CDR3 is 13 residues long.

Regarding this clone: Other DNA sequences of this sample code for an identical CDR3. The V gene is TRBV19, the J gene TRBJ1-1; 8 bases map to TRBD1. CDR1 is LNHDA, CDR2 SQIVND, per germline (reference sequence). The CDR3 extends over 14 amino acids. J was trimmed by 5 bases and V by 6 bases; bases with no gene match: 8. The CDR3 protein is CASRQTRGPTEAFF. The CDR3 DNA is TGTGCCAGTAGACAAACCAGGGGGCCAACTGAAGCTTTCTTT.

The genes are TRBV5-4 and TRBJ1-2; 9 nucleotides line up with TRBD1. Losses at the gene ends were 6 bases for V and 8 bases for J; bases not matched to a gene: 14. Germline-derived CDR1 and CDR2 are SGHNT and YYREEE (reference sequence). The CDR3 contains 15 residues. The CDR3 DNA reads as TGTGCCAGCACCCTTTGGGGGACAGGGCTTAAAGGCTACACCTTC. Encoded protein: CASTLWGTGLKGYTF.

This CDR3 reads CASSLPGGAETQYF. The CDR3 DNA follows: TGTGCCAGCAGCTTACCCGGCGGTGCGGAGACCCAGTACTTC. The chain has TRBV7-9 and TRBJ2-5, with D uncertain. This CDR3 comprises 14 residues. V lost 2 bases, J lost 5 bases, and 12 bases lay in between. Per the germline V gene, CDR1 is SEHNR and CDR2 is FQNEAQ (reference sequence).

The rearrangement links TRBV19 to TRBJ1-5; D remains ambiguous. The CDR3 totals 15 residues. Germline V gene data show CDR1 as LNHDA and CDR2 as SQIVND (reference sequence). Trimming cost V 3 bases and J 1 base, with 10 bases left between them. The CDR3 is CASSIGWRSNQPQHF. The DNA of the CDR3 is TGTGCCAGTAGTATTGGTTGGCGGAGCAATCAGCCCCAGCATTTT.

This CDR3 is CASTTQETQYF. The CDR3 region has the DNA TGTGCCAGCACGACACAAGAGACCCAGTACTTC. The chain combines TRBV25-1 with TRBJ2-5; no definite D call. Trimming removed 7 bases at V and 2 bases at J, with 5 bases between. Germline V gene sequence: CDR1 MGHDK, CDR2 SYGVNS. This CDR3 has 11 residues.

The V call is TRBV29-1, the J call TRBJ1-2, with a weak D call TRBD1 (6 bases). V was clipped by 5 bases and J by 3 bases, with 13 bases between them. Germline V gene sequence: CDR1 SQVTM, CDR2 ANQGSEA. The CDR3 has 13 residues. CDR3 region: CSVLIPGDYGYTF. The CDR3 nucleotides are TGCAGCGTTTTGATCCCAGGGGACTATGGCTACACCTTC.

This chain connects TRBV5-1 to TRBJ2-2; 13 nucleotides line up with TRBD2. The CDR3 extends over 16 amino acids. Germline CDR1 and CDR2: SGHRS and YFSETQ. The ends lost 4 bases at V and 6 bases at J; junction bases unmatched: 6. DNA of the CDR3: TGCGCCAGCAGCGCCTGGACTAGCGGGGGTGCCGGGGAGCTGTTTTTT. Residues: CASSAWTSGGAGELFF.